This TCR beta chain was obtained from a study of blood T cell repertoires in COVID-19. About the research overall: In each case, the material was cDNA or gDNA derived from T cells, B-cell-depleted T cells, or PBMCs.

Participants were aged about 18 to 89 years from some 24 US areas. The CDR3 is made up of 16 amino acids. Germline CDR1 and CDR2: KGHSH and LQKENI. Trimming removed 3 bases at V and 3 bases at J, with 16 bases between. In the original processing: Researchers report that nucleated cell counts were estimated from reference gene primer amplification. TCRdb's table, derived via immunoSEQ multiplex PCR, lists solely in-frame clones and lacks some. Clonal size and the V and J genes are those of that table, whereas D and trimming came from the DNA. Of approximately 250,000 clones listed, around 93% are singletons. This clone came up once.

This receptor was identified in a man aged 40-50 years who had been exposed to COVID-19. This sequence joins TRBV18 and TRBJ2-3, with D perhaps matching TRBD2 (6 bases). Sequencing was performed on PBMCs or T cells enriched from blood (not recorded which). The CDR3 spells CASSPITGDLTDTQYF. The CDR3 DNA sequence: TGTGCCAGCTCACCTATAACGGGAGATTTGACAGATACGCAGTATTTT.